This TCR beta chain was observed in a study of blood T cell repertoires in COVID-19. As for the study in general: COVID-19 samples collected from the United States, Italy and Spain covered acute and convalescent phases. T cells, B-cell-depleted T cells, or PBMCs supplied cDNA or gDNA.

The germline V gene encodes CDR1 LNHDA and CDR2 SQIVND (reference sequence). Trimming removed 10 bases from V and 2 bases from J, with 15 bases in between. The CDR3 totals 14 residues. In the source study's methods: Estimated nucleated cell counts came from reference gene primer amplification. Here immunoSEQ multiplex PCR was the method, and the copy in TCRdb shows in-frame clones only, minus some. V, J and clone size reflect that table, while D and trimming were determined from the DNA. Here the sample spans approximately 240,000 clones, 70% to 85% being singletons. The chain is built from TRBV19 and TRBJ1-5, with D possibly TRBD1 on 6 matching bases. The source is a woman of 80 years or more with active or convalescent COVID-19. What was sequenced was peripheral blood. CDR3 DNA: TGTGCCACCTCGACAGGCTTCGGCAATCAGCCCCAGCATTTT. Protein: CATSTGFGNQPQHF.